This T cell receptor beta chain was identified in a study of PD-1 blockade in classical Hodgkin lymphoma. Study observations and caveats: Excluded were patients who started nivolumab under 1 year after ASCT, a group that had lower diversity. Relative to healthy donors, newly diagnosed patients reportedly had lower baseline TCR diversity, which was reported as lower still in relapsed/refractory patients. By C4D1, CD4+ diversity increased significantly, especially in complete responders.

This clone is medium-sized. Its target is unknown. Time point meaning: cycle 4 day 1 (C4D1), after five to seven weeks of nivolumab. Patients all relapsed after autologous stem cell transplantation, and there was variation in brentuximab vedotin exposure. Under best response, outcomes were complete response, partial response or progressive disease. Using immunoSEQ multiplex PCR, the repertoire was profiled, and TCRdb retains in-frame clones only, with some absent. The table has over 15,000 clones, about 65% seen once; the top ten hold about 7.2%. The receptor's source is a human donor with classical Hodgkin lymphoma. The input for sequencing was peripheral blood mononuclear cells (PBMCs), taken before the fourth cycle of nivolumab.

The CDR3 DNA is TGCGCCAGCAGCCTCATTACCGGGACAGGGTATCGGGGCTACACCTTC. It is translated as CASSLITGTGYRGYTF. The genes are TRBV5-1 and TRBJ1-2, with 9 bases aligning to TRBD1. The V and J ends lost 4 bases and 8 bases, in that order; junction bases with no gene match: 15. This CDR3 comprises 16 residues. The V gene's germline CDR1 is SGHRS and CDR2 YFSETQ.